Presented here are 20 T cell receptor beta chains from one specimen sequenced in a study of human T cells and chemical hapten exposure. The time point is: pre-sensitization, week 0. Specified treatment: therapeutic diphenylcyclopropenone sensitization with weekly scalp DPC. A single record per CDR3 protein comes from TCRdb applying MiXCR to the RACE reads. The sample has 300,000 to 450,000 distinct CDR3 sequences; more than 4.5% are singletons. The sample was whole blood, taken in connection with sensitization to the hapten diphenylcyclopropenone (DPC). The receptors shown here come from a woman aged 45 to 65 with alopecia areata. Some clones in this sample may be carry-over from other donors' samples.

This clonotype was observed many times. The chain has TRBV4-3 and TRBJ2-1; 8 bases agree with TRBD1. V gave up 0 bases and J gave up 2 bases; unmatched junction bases: 3. CDR3 size: 16 residues. Germline V lookup: CDR1 LGHNA, CDR2 YSLEER. The CDR3 reads CASSQDGQGPYNEQFF. CDR3 sequence (DNA): TGCGCCAGCAGCCAAGATGGACAGGGACCCTACAATGAGCAGTTCTTC.

There are many counts of this clonotype. The J gene is TRBJ2-1, the V gene TRBV6-2 or TRBV6-3; 11 bases line up with TRBD2. Per the germline V gene, CDR1 is MNHEY and CDR2 is SVGEGT. The CDR3 length is 17 residues. J was trimmed by 6 bases and V by 6 bases; bases with no gene match: 13. CDR3 sequence: CASRPRTSGSSGNEQFF. The CDR3 DNA reads as TGTGCCAGCAGACCTCGGACTAGCGGGTCTTCGGGCAATGAGCAGTTCTTC.

This clonotype was counted between two and nine times. The chain combines TRBV24-1 with TRBJ2-3; D is unresolved. Germline assignment: CDR1 KGHDR and CDR2 SFDVKD. The length of the CDR3 is 13 residues. Between the trimmed V and J ends, which lost 5 bases and 6 bases, there was a span of 11 bases. CDR3 sequence reads: CATSAPLRDTQYF. The CDR3 DNA follows: TGTGCCACCAGTGCACCCCTTCGGGATACGCAGTATTTT.

This clonotype appeared a few times. The gene calls are TRBV7-9 and TRBJ2-1; TRBD2 matches 13 bases. The germline CDR1 and CDR2 sequences are SEHNR and FQNEAQ (reference sequence). The junction had 4 bases not matched to a gene; V was cut back by 1 base and J by 7 bases. The CDR3 runs to 16 residues. This chain's CDR3 is CASSLGRGLAGNEQFF. CDR3 coding DNA: TGTGCCAGCAGCTTAGGGCGGGGACTAGCGGGGAATGAGCAGTTCTTC.

In its sample, this clonotype was seen a few times. The CDR3 is CASSSRGGLQPQHF. The DNA of the CDR3 is TGTGCCAGCAGCTCGAGGGGGGGGCTTCAGCCCCAGCATTTT. The chain couples TRBV5-6 to TRBJ1-5; the D gene is possibly TRBD1 (6 bases). There are 14 residues in the CDR3. Germline lookup yields CDR1 SGHDT and CDR2 YYEEEE. Trimming took 3 bases from V and 6 from J, leaving 13 bases between them. Full variable domain (missing parts from reference TRBV5-6 and TRBJ1-5): DAGVTQSPTHLIKTRGQQVTLRCSPKSGHDTVSWYQQALGQGPQFIFQYYEEEERQRGNFPDRFSGHQFPNYSSELNVNALLLGDSALYLCASSSRGGLQPQHFGDGTRLSIL.

This clonotype was seen a handful of times. The genes are TRBV18 and TRBJ2-3, with no clear D. The CDR3 is made up of 15 amino acids. Germline assignment: CDR1 KGHSH and CDR2 LQKENI. V lost 2 bases, J lost 0 bases, and 9 bases lay in between. This chain's CDR3 is CASSPGISSTDTQYF. CDR3 DNA sequence: TGTGCCAGCTCACCAGGCATATCTAGCACAGATACGCAGTATTTT. Complete variable domain (other parts from reference TRBV18 and TRBJ2-3): NAGVMQNPRHLVRRRGQEARLRCSPMKGHSHVYWYRQLPEEGLKFMVYLQKENIIDESGMPKERFSAEFPKEGPSILRIQQVVRGDSAAYFCASSPGISSTDTQYFGPGTRLTVL.

At least ten counts were recorded for this clonotype. The chain is built from TRBV12-3 or TRBV12-4 and TRBJ1-1; 7 bases fit TRBD1. Losses at the gene ends were 6 bases for V and 4 bases for J; bases not matched to a gene: 5. The CDR3 consists of 13 residues. The chain's CDR3 is CASSLTGATEAFF. In DNA, the CDR3 is TGTGCCAGCAGCCTTACAGGGGCCACTGAAGCTTTCTTT.

In this sample, this clonotype turned up many times. V and J are TRBV7-2 and TRBJ2-5, with a tentative D call TRBD2 (6 bases). This CDR3 is built from 13 residues. Germline CDR1 is SGHTA and CDR2 is FQGNSA. Between the trimmed V and J ends, which lost 3 bases and 4 bases, there was a span of 9 bases. CDR3 protein: CASSLPGAETQYF. In nucleotides, the CDR3 is TGTGCCAGCAGCTTGCCGGGAGCAGAGACCCAGTACTTC.

This clonotype was detected a few times. This chain joins TRBV5-1 and TRBJ2-7, with 12 bases lining up with TRBD1. The V and J ends lost 6 bases and 5 bases, in that order; junction bases with no gene match: 15. CDR1 is SGHRS and CDR2 is YFSETQ in the germline V gene. The CDR3 extends over 17 amino acids. CDR3 loop: CASTTNYAGTGGDEQYF. The CDR3 DNA sequence: TGCGCCAGCACCACTAACTATGCCGGGACAGGGGGCGACGAGCAGTACTTC.

This clonotype appeared many times. The chain employs TRBV12-3 or TRBV12-4 and TRBJ2-3; D is unclear. The CDR3 consists of 13 residues. V lost 6 bases and J 5 bases, leaving 12 bases between the germline ends. The CDR3 DNA is TGTGCCAGCAGGGAGCGTGGGGTAGATACGCAGTATTTT. Protein: CASRERGVDTQYF.

This sequence joins TRBV28 and TRBJ1-5; 9 nucleotides align to TRBD1. The CDR3 runs 15 residues. J gave up 7 bases and V 4 bases, and 8 bases lay outside the gene matches. From germline, CDR1 is MDHEN and CDR2 SYDVKM. The DNA for the CDR3 is TGTGCCAGCAGTTCCGGACAGGGGATTTTACAGCCCCAGCATTTT. The encoded protein is CASSSGQGILQPQHF. The variable domain in full, with the rest retrieved from reference TRBV28 and TRBJ1-5, is DVKVTQSSRYLVKRTGEKVFLECVQDMDHENMFWYRQDPGLGLRLIYFSYDVKMKEKGDIPEGYSVSREKKERFSLILESASTNQTSMYLCASSSGQGILQPQHFGDGTRLSIL.

The table lists this clonotype with a few counts. The chain links TRBV27 to TRBJ2-5, with D unresolved. CDR1 MNHEY and CDR2 SMNVEV come from the germline V gene (reference sequence). V was clipped by 5 bases and J by 0 bases, with 10 bases between them. This CDR3 is built from 14 residues. The CDR3 loop reads CASSSAVYQETQYF. CDR3 sequence (DNA): TGTGCCAGCAGTAGCGCGGTTTACCAAGAGACCCAGTACTTC.

This clonotype was recorded at least ten times. The chain recombines TRBV7-2 with TRBJ2-5; D gene unclear. This CDR3 spans 13 amino acids. The germline V and J ends were trimmed by 1 base and 4 bases, with 7 bases remaining between them. The V gene's germline CDR1 is SGHTA and CDR2 FQGNSA. The CDR3 bases are TGTGCCAGCAGCTTAGTAGGCGGAGAGACCCAGTACTTC. Translating gives CASSLVGGETQYF.

This rearrangement joins TRBV5-5 to TRBJ1-4; 9 bases line up with TRBD1. The CDR3 runs 15 residues. The trim removed 2 bases at V and 3 bases at J, leaving 2 bases unmatched. Looked up from germline, CDR1 is SGHKS and CDR2 is YYEKEE (reference sequence). DNA for the CDR3: TGTGCCAGCAGCTTACAGGGGGCCCCTAATGAAAAACTGTTTTTT. Translated, it gives CASSLQGAPNEKLFF.

The chain employs TRBV27 and TRBJ2-5, with 8 bases identical to TRBD2. Germline V lookup: CDR1 MNHEY, CDR2 SMNVEV (reference sequence). The CDR3 contains 16 residues. Germline trimming cut 8 bases from V and 5 bases from J; bases unmatched to any gene: 16. This CDR3 is CASAPGGAGEGETQYF. CDR3 nucleotides: TGTGCCAGCGCCCCAGGCGGAGCGGGGGAGGGGGAGACCCAGTACTTC.

This chain joins TRBV12-3 or TRBV12-4 and TRBJ2-1, with 10 bases aligning to TRBD1. The CDR3 totals 13 residues. V was clipped by 6 bases and J by 10 bases; unmatched bases: 6. CDR3 sequence: CASSPTGGQEQFF. CDR3 nucleotide sequence: TGTGCCAGCAGCCCGACAGGGGGCCAGGAGCAGTTCTTC.

This chain connects TRBV29-1 to TRBJ2-3; D is unresolved. Germline V lookup: CDR1 SQVTM, CDR2 ANQGSEA. This CDR3 has 12 amino acids. Trimming stripped 1 base from V and 0 bases from J, with 2 bases between. The CDR3 DNA sequence: TGCAGCGTTGAAGCCAGCACAGATACGCAGTATTTT. It specifies CSVEASTDTQYF.

This clonotype appeared a few times. The chain recombines TRBV6-5 with TRBJ2-6; D gene unclear. Trimming left V 0 bases short and J 2 bases short, with 5 bases between. The germline gives CDR1 MNHEY, CDR2 SVGAGI. This CDR3 region has 15 residues. The CDR3 loop reads CASSYSSAGANVLTF. CDR3 DNA sequence: TGTGCCAGCAGTTACTCATCGGCTGGGGCCAACGTCCTGACTTTC.

The chain recombines TRBV20-1 with TRBJ2-7, with 7 nucleotides matching TRBD2. This CDR3 has 14 amino acids. V was clipped by 1 base and J by 2 bases; unmatched bases: 5. Germline assignment: CDR1 DFQATT and CDR2 SNEGSKA (reference sequence). The CDR3 DNA sequence: TGCAGTGCTAGAGGGCCTAGCGGTCCCTACGAGCAGTACTTC. This translates into CSARGPSGPYEQYF.

This clonotype was observed many times. The chain has TRBV29-1 and TRBJ2-3, with 10 bases identical to TRBD1. Losses at the gene ends were 0 bases for V and 7 bases for J; bases not matched to a gene: 7. CDR1 and CDR2 (germline): SQVTM, ANQGSEA. The CDR3 totals 15 residues. CDR3 loop: CSVEDAGTGENTQYF. DNA of the CDR3: TGCAGCGTTGAAGATGCCGGGACAGGGGAAAATACGCAGTATTTT.